This T cell receptor (beta chain) is drawn from a study of cytomegalovirus exposure and HLA in healthy donors. The table lists this clone with a few counts. As yet, its antigen is unknown. Study findings and constraints: TCR beta sequences numbering roughly 16,000 were associated with HLA alleles at 0.05 false discovery rate in a later analysis. Rarity held for most TCR sequences, but there were some public TCRs that occurred in many donors.

Use of 60 Vbeta and 13 Jbeta primers characterized the PCR. Sequenced by immunoSEQ multiplex PCR; TCRdb stores in-frame clones only, minus some. In the table there are approximately 130,000 clones, about 80% of which are singletons. The TCR was taken from a woman between 40 and 55 years old in good health and CMV-seronegative. Material: PBMCs.

Here the CDR3 reads CASSSTGLGTEAFF. As DNA, the CDR3 is TGTGCCAGCAGCTCCACAGGTTTGGGCACTGAAGCTTTCTTT. V gene TRBV11-1 combines with J gene TRBJ1-1; D possibly corresponds to TRBD1 (5 bases). Germline V lookup: CDR1 SGHAT, CDR2 FQDESV (reference sequence). The CDR3 runs 14 residues. Trimming shortened V by 4 bases and J by 4 bases, and 13 bases separated the two germline ends.